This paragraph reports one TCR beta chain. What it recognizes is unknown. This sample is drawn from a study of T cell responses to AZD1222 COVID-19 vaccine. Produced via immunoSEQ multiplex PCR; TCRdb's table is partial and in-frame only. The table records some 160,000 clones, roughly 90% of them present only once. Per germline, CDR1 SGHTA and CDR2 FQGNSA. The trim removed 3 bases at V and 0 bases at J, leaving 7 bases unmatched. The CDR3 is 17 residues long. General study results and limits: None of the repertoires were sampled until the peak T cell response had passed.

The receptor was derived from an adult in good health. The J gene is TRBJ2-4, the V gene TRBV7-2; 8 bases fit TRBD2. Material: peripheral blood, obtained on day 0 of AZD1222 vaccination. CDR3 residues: CASSLSSGGQAKNIQYF. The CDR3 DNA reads TGTGCCAGCAGCTTGAGCAGCGGGGGCCAAGCCAAAAACATTCAGTACTTC.